Each of the 22 T cell receptor beta chains below was sequenced from the same sample in a study of graft-versus-host responses after intestinal transplantation. The protocol was immunoSEQ multiplex PCR, while the TCRdb copy is restricted to in-frame clones and leaves out a portion. The data contain 73,000 or so clones, about 90% of them singletons. No antigen has been assigned to these receptors. Sequences were derived from unstimulated CD8+ T cells sorted from spleen or lymph node cells, sampled before transplant. The receptors shown here come from a human donor who was the organ donor for an intestinal transplant.

The V and J genes are TRBV27 and TRBJ2-3, with 10 bases that match TRBD1. The junction had 4 bases not matched to a gene; V was cut back by 6 bases and J by 4 bases. The CDR3 consists of 14 residues. CDR1 and CDR2 (germline): MNHEY, SMNVEV (reference sequence). The CDR3: CASSPGQGSDTQYF. The CDR3 DNA is TGTGCCAGCAGCCCGGGACAGGGGTCAGATACGCAGTATTTT.

V is TRBV6-6 and J is TRBJ2-1, with 7 bases aligning to TRBD2. The length of the CDR3 is 15 residues. Germline V gives CDR1 MNHNY, CDR2 SVGAGI (reference sequence). Trimming cost V 11 bases and J 8 bases; bases outside gene matches: 18. As DNA, the CDR3 is TGTGCCGGGGGGGGACCATCCCTCGAAAAGTATGAGCAGTTCTTC. This encodes CAGGGPSLEKYEQFF.

The chain couples TRBV27 to TRBJ2-7; TRBD1 agrees at 8 bases. Losses at the gene ends were 0 bases for V and 2 bases for J; bases not matched to a gene: 3. The germline gives CDR1 MNHEY, CDR2 SMNVEV (reference sequence). CDR3 length: 15 amino acids. CDR3 in DNA: TGTGCCAGCAGTTTATCACAGGGGGGAACCTACGAGCAGTACGTC. This codes for CASSLSQGGTYEQYV.

The gene calls are TRBV7-6 and TRBJ2-5; TRBD2 aligns across 7 bases. V was pared by 1 base and J by 5 bases, with 10 bases of the junction left unmatched. CDR3 length: 16 residues. CDR1 SGHVS and CDR2 FNYEAQ come from the germline V gene. CDR3 loop: CASSLGPGRDGETQYF. CDR3 bases: TGTGCCAGCAGCTTAGGTCCGGGGAGGGATGGGGAGACCCAGTACTTC.

J is TRBJ2-5 and V is TRBV28; maybe TRBD1 (6 bases). Germline V gene data show CDR1 as MDHEN and CDR2 as SYDVKM. CDR3 length: 14 amino acids. The V end was cut by 2 bases, the J end by 5 bases, with 12 bases between. CDR3 sequence reads: CASSLEGVGETQYF. CDR3 coding DNA: TGTGCCAGCAGTTTAGAGGGGGTCGGGGAGACCCAGTACTTC. The complete variable domain, with remaining parts taken from reference TRBV28 and TRBJ2-5, reads DVKVTQSSRYLVKRTGEKVFLECVQDMDHENMFWYRQDPGLGLRLIYFSYDVKMKEKGDIPEGYSVSREKKERFSLILESASTNQTSMYLCASSLEGVGETQYFGPGTRLLVL.

The chain uses TRBV27 and TRBJ2-1; 9 nucleotides line up with TRBD1. CDR3 length: 15 residues. With V trimmed by 7 bases and J by 8 bases, 12 bases remained unmatched. Germline-derived CDR1 and CDR2 are MNHEY and SMNVEV (reference sequence). As DNA, the CDR3 is TGTGCCAGCACCAAGGACAGGGGAGTTCTCCATGAGCAGTTCTTC. It specifies CASTKDRGVLHEQFF.

This chain uses TRBV4-3 with TRBJ2-1; 9 nucleotides line up with TRBD2. V trimming: 2 bases; J trimming: 5 bases; junction bases outside the gene matches: 7. CDR3 length: 16 residues. Germline V lookup: CDR1 LGHNA, CDR2 YSLEER. DNA for the CDR3: TGCGCCAGCAGCCAAACTCCGACTAGCGGACACAATGAGCAGTTCTTC. Translation: CASSQTPTSGHNEQFF.

The sample holds a few counts of this clone. Other DNA sequences of this sample code for an identical CDR3. The chain has TRBV4-3 and TRBJ2-1; D is perhaps TRBD1 (6 bases). Germline V gene data show CDR1 as LGHNA and CDR2 as YSLEER. V was trimmed by 1 base and J by 1 base, leaving 11 bases between them. This CDR3 is 16 amino acids long. CDR3 in DNA: TGCGCCAGCAGCCAAGTCTTGCAGGGGTCCTACAATGAGCAGTTCTTC. This codes for CASSQVLQGSYNEQFF.

The V gene is TRBV28, the J gene TRBJ2-1, with D possibly being TRBD1 (6 bases). V lost 7 bases to trimming and J lost 6 bases, with 25 bases between them. The CDR3 loop spans 17 amino acids. Germline V lookup: CDR1 MDHEN, CDR2 SYDVKM. CDR3 in DNA: TGTGCCAGCACCTCTTTCAGCGTAGTGGGGGCCACCAATGAGCAGTTCTTC. Protein sequence: CASTSFSVVGATNEQFF. Full variable domain (remainder filled in from reference TRBV28 and TRBJ2-1): DVKVTQSSRYLVKRTGEKVFLECVQDMDHENMFWYRQDPGLGLRLIYFSYDVKMKEKGDIPEGYSVSREKKERFSLILESASTNQTSMYLCASTSFSVVGATNEQFFGPGTRLTVL.

The rearrangement uses TRBV10-3 and TRBJ2-3; no clear D. V was cut by 1 base and J by 1 base, with 21 bases left in between. This CDR3 region has 19 residues. Per the germline V gene, CDR1 is ENHRY and CDR2 is SYGVKD. The CDR3 sequence is CAISEFSFLAERGTDTQYF. The CDR3 DNA follows: TGTGCCATCAGTGAGTTTTCCTTCTTAGCTGAAAGAGGCACAGATACGCAGTATTTT.

This clone was observed once. V usage is TRBV6-6 and J usage is TRBJ2-5; 10 nucleotides align to TRBD2. The CDR3 is 16 residues long. CDR1 and CDR2 from the germline V gene are MNHNY and SVGAGI (reference sequence). V dropped 6 bases and J dropped 5; count of bases not matched to a gene: 12. The CDR3 bases are TGTGCCAGCAGCCCCCAAGCGGGGGGGCCCGGTGAGACCCAGTACTTC. Translating it yields CASSPQAGGPGETQYF.

The gene calls are TRBV28 and TRBJ1-1, with 7 bases that match TRBD1. The CDR3 contains 13 residues. Trimming cost V 6 bases and J 7 bases; bases outside gene matches: 8. The V gene's germline CDR1 is MDHEN and CDR2 SYDVKM. The CDR3 DNA follows: TGTGCCAGCAGGGGACAGCCTCACCATGAAGCTTTCTTT. It is translated as CASRGQPHHEAFF.

The chain carries TRBV4-1 and TRBJ2-3, with D perhaps matching TRBD2 (6 bases). This CDR3 is 14 amino acids long. Trimming left V 6 bases short and J 0 bases short, with 10 bases between. Germline-derived CDR1 and CDR2 are MGHRA and YSYEKL. Here the CDR3 DNA reads TGCGCCAGCAGTCTCCGGGAGAGCACAGATACGCAGTATTTT. Its protein product is CASSLRESTDTQYF.

This clone was detected only once. V and J are TRBV5-8 and TRBJ1-2; 7 nucleotides line up with TRBD1. Germline assignment: CDR1 SGHTS and CDR2 YDEGEE. The CDR3 runs to 14 residues. J gave up 5 bases and V 3 bases, and 7 bases lay outside the gene matches. The CDR3 DNA reads as TGTGCCAGCAGCTCTGACAGGGCGGTATATGGCTACACCTTC. Its translation is CASSSDRAVYGYTF.

DNA for the CDR3: TGTGCCAGCAGCTTAGGAACTTTGGACAAAGCTAACTATGGCTACACCTTC. Protein product: CASSLGTLDKANYGYTF. This chain uses TRBV7-9 with TRBJ1-2, with TRBD1 as a possible D gene (5 bases). The V gene's germline CDR1 is SEHNR and CDR2 FQNEAQ (reference sequence). CDR3 length: 17 residues. V was shortened by 1 base and J by 0 bases, with 15 bases between the two germline ends.

The V and J genes are TRBV19 and TRBJ2-3; D is unresolved. Trimming took off 6 bases at V and 6 bases at J, with 10 bases between the two ends. The CDR3 runs to 12 residues. CDR1 is LNHDA, CDR2 SQIVND, per germline (reference sequence). CDR3 protein: CASSLMRDTQYF. In nucleotides, the CDR3 is TGTGCCAGTAGCCTCATGCGGGATACGCAGTATTTT.

This rearrangement joins TRBV13 to TRBJ1-2, with D tentatively TRBD1 (5 bases). CDR3 length: 14 residues. Germline loops: CDR1 PRHDT, CDR2 FYEKMQ (reference sequence). V was shortened by 5 bases and J by 4 bases, with 14 bases between the two germline ends. As DNA, the CDR3 is TGTGCCAGCAGCACCCGAGGGACTGCCTATGGCTACACCTTC. Its translation: CASSTRGTAYGYTF.

The chain employs TRBV28 and TRBJ1-6; 8 bases align to TRBD1. The CDR3 totals 17 residues. The J segment lost 10 bases and the V segment lost 3 bases, leaving 14 bases of the junction unmatched. CDR1 MDHEN and CDR2 SYDVKM come from the germline V gene. CDR3 sequence: CASSFLGDRLGDSPLHF. The DNA of the CDR3 is TGTGCCAGCAGTTTTCTGGGGGACAGGTTGGGAGACTCACCCCTCCACTTT.

The J gene is TRBJ1-4, the V gene TRBV28, with TRBD1 as a possible D gene (6 bases). CDR3 length: 15 residues. Trimming removed 10 bases from V and 4 bases from J, with 19 bases in between. CDR1 MDHEN and CDR2 SYDVKM come from the germline V gene. The CDR3 loop reads CATIQGKSRNEKLFF. The CDR3 nucleotides read TGTGCCACCATACAGGGCAAATCTCGTAATGAAAAACTGTTTTTT.

This sequence joins TRBV7-9 and TRBJ2-3, with D possibly being TRBD2 (5 bases). The V end lost 2 bases, the J end lost 0 bases, and 9 bases lay between the germline ends. The CDR3 is 15 residues long. The germline V gene has CDR1 SEHNR and CDR2 FQNEAQ (reference sequence). CDR3 in amino acids: CASSLRRVSTDTQYF. Written as DNA, the CDR3 is TGTGCCAGCAGCTTACGGCGGGTAAGCACAGATACGCAGTATTTT.

The CDR3 nucleotides are TGTGCCAGCAGCTTAGCTTTTCCAGGGAACGTCCATTCACCCCTCCACTTT. It codes for CASSLAFPGNVHSPLHF. The V call is TRBV7-6, the J call TRBJ1-6, with D perhaps TRBD1 (5 bases). The length of the CDR3 is 17 residues. The V gene's germline CDR1 is SGHVS and CDR2 FNYEAQ. V gave up 0 bases and J gave up 8 bases, with 17 bases separating them.

The rearrangement joins TRBV6-5 to TRBJ1-1; TRBD1 matches 8 bases. The V and J ends lost 6 bases and 5 bases, in that order; junction bases with no gene match: 8. The V gene's germline CDR1 is MNHEY and CDR2 SVGAGI. The CDR3 runs 14 residues. For the CDR3, the DNA is TGTGCCAGCAGCCCAATCACAGGGGGAACTGAAGCTTTCTTT. Protein: CASSPITGGTEAFF.